In its sample, the clone carrying this T cell receptor beta chain was seen many times. Its specificity is not known. This sample was included in a study of CD8 T cells in ankylosing spondylitis. Findings and limits, study-wide: Clones that were linked to disease were CD8+ and were relatively rare in peripheral blood. Past studies reported some motif variants in reactive arthritis synovial fluid and blood. From matched ankylosing spondylitis synovial fluid, disease-linked clones were reportedly recovered at significantly enriched levels.

Libraries for TCR beta were made by quantitative 5'-RACE with molecular barcodes. TCRdb re-called the 5' RACE reads through MiXCR, storing one row per CDR3 protein. The sample records roughly 86,000 distinct CDR3 sequences, 7.5% to 9% being singletons. Per the germline V gene, CDR1 is SQVTM and CDR2 is ANQGSEA. V gave up 1 base and J gave up 4 bases, with 10 bases separating them. This CDR3 is 14 amino acids long. What was sequenced was blood, either unsorted or a sorted T cell fraction (not recorded which). The chain carries TRBV29-1 and TRBJ1-4; D is perhaps TRBD1 (5 bases). The receptor comes from a male donor with ankylosing spondylitis or in good health (not recorded which). The DNA for the CDR3 is TGCAGCGTTGAAGGGGGCGGGAATAATGAAAAACTGTTTTTT. It specifies CSVEGGGNNEKLFF.